This is a list of T cell receptor beta chains from one sample in a study of CD8 T cells in ankylosing spondylitis. TCRdb processed the 5' RACE reads anew with MiXCR; each CDR3 protein has one entry. This table holds approximately 300,000 distinct CDR3 sequences, 20% found once. The sample taken for sequencing was blood, either unsorted or a sorted T cell fraction (not recorded which). These receptors all stem from a male donor with ankylosing spondylitis or in good health (not recorded which). Each CDR3 is given with its conserved first and last residue. The D gene is left open where the match is weak. The size of a clone is reported for some rows only, either as once, few or many, or as a class for expanded clones.

size	D	V	J	CDR3	DNA
NA	NA	TRBV5-5	TRBJ1-1	CASSSPGRTEAFF	TGTGCCAGCAGCTCGCCCGGGAGGACTGAAGCTTTCTTT
few	NA	TRBV21-1	TRBJ1-5	CASSKDILNRGGNQPQHF	TGTGCCAGCAGCAAAGATATCCTTAATAGGGGTGGCAATCAGCCCCAGCATTTT
few	NA	TRBV3-1	TRBJ2-5	CASSQDEKTQYF	TGTGCCAGCAGCCAAGATGAAAAGACCCAGTACTTC
NA	NA	TRBV12-3/TRBV12-4	TRBJ2-2	CASSFIGELFF	TGTGCCAGCAGTTTTATCGGGGAGCTGTTTTTT
NA	TRBD1	TRBV7-3	TRBJ2-5	CASSPRGMETQYF	TGTGCCAGCAGCCCCAGGGGGATGGAGACCCAGTACTTC
NA	TRBD1	TRBV7-8	TRBJ2-1	CASSTRQGSGEQFF	TGTGCCAGCAGCACCCGACAGGGGAGTGGTGAGCAGTTCTTC
NA	TRBD2	TRBV20-1	TRBJ2-5	CSASAGGRETQYF	TGCAGTGCTAGTGCGGGGGGGCGAGAGACCCAGTACTTC
NA	TRBD1	TRBV10-1	TRBJ2-3	CASSEARQGDTQYF	TGCGCCAGCAGTGAGGCGAGACAGGGGGATACGCAGTATTTT
NA	NA	TRBV28	TRBJ2-1	CASSLPLRGGNEQFF	TGTGCCAGCAGTCTCCCGCTCAGGGGGGGCAATGAGCAGTTCTTC
NA	TRBD1	TRBV4-2	TRBJ2-5	CASSQKWDRGETQYF	TGTGCCAGCAGCCAGAAATGGGACAGAGGAGAGACCCAGTACTTC
many	NA	TRBV12-3/TRBV12-4	TRBJ1-2	CASSFGQNYGYTF	TGTGCCAGCAGTTTTGGTCAGAACTATGGCTACACCTTC
many	NA	TRBV7-3	TRBJ2-2	CASSRDRTDTGELFF	TGTGCCAGCAGCCGCGATAGGACAGACACCGGGGAGCTGTTTTTT
few	NA	TRBV5-4	TRBJ2-2	CASSPGGGSIPGELFF	TGTGCCAGCAGCCCTGGGGGTGGTTCTATCCCCGGGGAGCTGTTTTTT
NA	NA	TRBV5-1	TRBJ2-5	CASSLPKGGAKETQYF	TGCGCCAGCAGCTTGCCAAAAGGGGGGGCCAAAGAGACCCAGTACTTC
many	TRBD2	TRBV27	TRBJ2-1	CASSLGSGMYEQFF	TGTGCCAGCAGTTTAGGTAGCGGGATGTATGAGCAGTTCTTC
NA	NA	TRBV12-2	TRBJ1-4	CASRARTGGTNEKLFF	TGTGCAAGTCGCGCCCGGACAGGGGGGACTAATGAAAAACTGTTTTTT
few	NA	TRBV6-5	TRBJ2-5	CASSYYGQHQETQYF	TGTGCCAGCAGTTACTACGGACAGCACCAAGAGACCCAGTACTTC
NA	NA	TRBV28	TRBJ1-1	CASSFGGRPTEAFF	TGTGCCAGCAGTTTTGGGGGGCGTCCCACTGAAGCTTTCTTT
NA	TRBD2	TRBV2	TRBJ2-5	CASAGLAGGSQETQYF	TGTGCCAGCGCGGGACTAGCGGGGGGGTCACAAGAGACCCAGTACTTC
few	NA	TRBV2	TRBJ2-5	CASSGIAFQETQYF	TGTGCCAGCAGTGGAATAGCGTTCCAAGAGACCCAGTACTTC
many	NA	TRBV20-1	TRBJ2-1	CSVPANRVYNEQFF	TGCAGCGTACCAGCCAACAGGGTCTACAATGAGCAGTTCTTC
NA	NA	TRBV7-8	TRBJ2-1	CASSQLVSYNEQFF	TGTGCCAGCAGTCAGTTGGTTTCCTACAATGAGCAGTTCTTC
NA	TRBD2	TRBV9	TRBJ2-3	CASSLTGGARTDTQYF	TGTGCCAGCAGCCTAACCGGGGGGGCTCGCACAGATACGCAGTATTTT
NA	NA	TRBV15	TRBJ1-5	CATSRELTVSNQPQHF	TGTGCCACCAGCAGAGAGTTGACAGTTAGCAATCAGCCCCAGCATTTT
NA	TRBD1	TRBV5-1	TRBJ2-1	CASSLQTGDNEQFF	TGCGCCAGCAGCCTACAGACAGGGGACAATGAGCAGTTCTTC
few	NA	TRBV20-1	TRBJ2-2	CSASIGGNNGELFF	TGCAGTGCTAGCATCGGAGGGAACAACGGGGAGCTGTTTTTT
NA	NA	TRBV28	TRBJ1-5	CASSLFGGSDQPQHF	TGTGCCAGCAGTTTATTCGGGGGGAGCGATCAGCCCCAGCATTTT
few	NA	TRBV20-1	TRBJ2-1	CSAIWESYNEQFF	TGCAGTGCTATCTGGGAGTCCTACAATGAGCAGTTCTTC
many	NA	TRBV20-1	TRBJ2-5	CSARDPRGQETQYF	TGCAGTGCTAGAGACCCCCGGGGGCAAGAGACCCAGTACTTC
NA	NA	TRBV29-1	TRBJ1-5	CSVGSEGNQPQHF	TGCAGCGTTGGGAGTGAGGGGAATCAGCCCCAGCATTTT
NA	TRBD2	TRBV3-1	TRBJ2-1	CASSQSLAGKDEQFF	TGTGCCAGCAGCCAGTCGCTAGCGGGTAAGGATGAGCAGTTCTTC
NA	NA	TRBV12-3/TRBV12-4	TRBJ1-6	CASRVGDSPLHF	TGTGCCAGCAGAGTGGGGGACTCACCCCTCCACTTT
NA	NA	TRBV5-1	TRBJ1-6	CASRGSGDSPLHF	TGCGCCAGCAGAGGGTCAGGAGATTCACCCCTCCACTTT
few	TRBD1	TRBV25-1	TRBJ1-1	CASSETGYQNTEAFF	TGTGCCAGCAGTGAGACAGGGTACCAGAACACTGAAGCTTTCTTT
NA	NA	TRBV6-1	TRBJ1-2	CASSEPTGSYYGYTF	TGTGCCAGCAGTGAACCCACCGGATCATACTATGGCTACACCTTC